The 24 T cell receptor beta chains in this list originate from one sample, sequenced in a study of human T cells and chemical hapten exposure. Unfractionated whole blood yielded the extracted total RNA. TCRdb reprocessed the 5' RACE reads via MiXCR and lists one record per CDR3 protein. The table shows 81,000 or so distinct CDR3 sequences, with approximately 8% occurring only once. Receptors were obtained from a male donor in good health.

This chain joins TRBV7-2 and TRBJ2-3, with D uncertain. The germline V gene encodes CDR1 SGHTA and CDR2 FQGNSA. With 5 bases removed from V and 6 bases from J, the gap between germline ends came to 9 bases. There are 12 residues in the CDR3. CDR3 loop: CASSPTKDTQYF. The CDR3 nucleotides are TGTGCCAGCAGCCCCACCAAGGATACGCAGTATTTT.

This clonotype was seen repeatedly, ten times or more. The rearrangement links TRBV20-1 to TRBJ2-1; perhaps TRBD1 as D (6 bases). The CDR3 spans 10 residues. Germline V CDR1 and CDR2: DFQATT, SNEGSKA (reference sequence). Deletions cut 6 bases from V and 13 bases from J, with 13 bases between. Here the CDR3 reads CSAQTGSQFF. Written as DNA, the CDR3 is TGCAGTGCCCAGACAGGAAGCCAGTTCTTC.

In this sample, this clonotype turned up many times. The V gene is TRBV5-5, the J gene TRBJ2-7; TRBD2 matches at 8 bases. Germline V gives CDR1 SGHKS, CDR2 YYEKEE (reference sequence). V trimming: 5 bases; J trimming: 0 bases; junction bases outside the gene matches: 7. The CDR3 consists of 15 residues. The CDR3 protein is CASSLGTRFSYEQYF. The CDR3 DNA follows: TGTGCCAGCAGTCTGGGGACTAGATTCTCCTACGAGCAGTACTTC.

This clonotype was recorded a few times. The V call is TRBV10-3, the J call TRBJ1-5; TRBD1 might be the D (6 bases). The CDR3 length is 17 residues. V was shortened by 0 bases and J by 4 bases, with 16 bases between the two germline ends. Germline V gives CDR1 ENHRY, CDR2 SYGVKD. CDR3 nucleotide sequence: TGTGCCATCAGTGAGTCGATCAACGGGGGGCCAAATCAGCCCCAGCATTTT. Amino acid sequence: CAISESINGGPNQPQHF.

This clonotype was observed a few times. This sequence joins TRBV6-5 and TRBJ1-1, with a weak D call TRBD1 (5 bases). The CDR3 consists of 12 residues. Germline V gene lookup returns CDR1 MNHEY and CDR2 SVGAGI. V lost 2 bases and J lost 5, with 6 bases in between. The CDR3 nucleotides read TGTGCCAGCAGTTACGAGGGGACTGAAGCTTTCTTT. Amino acids: CASSYEGTEAFF.

This clonotype was observed many times. This chain links TRBV12-3 or TRBV12-4 with TRBJ2-6; D possibly matches TRBD1 or TRBD2 (5 bases each). V was cut by 10 bases and J by 0 bases, with 16 bases left in between. This CDR3 has 16 amino acids. Here the CDR3 DNA reads TGTGCCATCCCGGGGCTCCTTAGCTCTGGGGCCAACGTCCTGACTTTC. Translating it yields CAIPGLLSSGANVLTF.

This clonotype was observed many times. The chain has TRBV5-5 and TRBJ1-6, with 7 bases that match TRBD1. J was trimmed by 9 bases and V by 7 bases; bases with no gene match: 16. This CDR3 is 16 amino acids long. Germline V gene lookup returns CDR1 SGHKS and CDR2 YYEKEE (reference sequence). CDR3: CASLRDTGVAFSPLHF. Here the CDR3 DNA reads TGTGCCAGCCTGCGTGACACAGGGGTAGCTTTTTCACCCCTCCACTTT.

There are many counts of this clonotype. This rearrangement joins TRBV6-5 to TRBJ2-3, with TRBD1 matching over 7 bases. The ends lost 6 bases at V and 4 bases at J; junction bases unmatched: 10. The CDR3 totals 15 residues. CDR1 MNHEY and CDR2 SVGAGI come from the germline V gene. In DNA, the CDR3 is TGTGCCAGCAGCCAAGACAGGGAGAGCGCAGATACGCAGTATTTT. It translates to CASSQDRESADTQYF.

This rearrangement joins TRBV29-1 to TRBJ1-2, with 8 bases identical to TRBD1. The J segment lost 2 bases and the V segment lost 6 bases, leaving 14 bases of the junction unmatched. CDR3 length: 16 amino acids. Germline V gene lookup returns CDR1 SQVTM and CDR2 ANQGSEA. The CDR3 protein is CSVIAEGDRQNYGYTF. As DNA, the CDR3 is TGCAGCGTCATCGCTGAGGGGGACAGGCAGAACTATGGCTACACCTTC.

The sample holds a few counts of this clonotype. J is TRBJ2-1 and V is TRBV11-2; a weak D match, TRBD2 (5 bases). The CDR3 length is 15 residues. Germline CDR1 is SGHAT and CDR2 is FQNNGV. V dropped 5 bases and J dropped 0 bases, with 11 bases sitting between them. The CDR3 DNA reads TGTGCCAGCAGCAGATTTCGGGGCTCCTACAATGAGCAGTTCTTC. Protein product: CASSRFRGSYNEQFF.

This clonotype was seen ten or more times. This chain uses TRBV6-4 with TRBJ2-3, with 9 bases that match TRBD2. The CDR3 consists of 15 residues. With 3 bases clipped from V and 2 bases from J, the junction kept 3 bases outside the gene matches. The germline CDR1 and CDR2 sequences are MRHNA and SNTAGT. DNA of the CDR3: TGTGCCAGCAGTGATCGCGGGGGGGCCACAGATACGCAGTATTTT. Its translation: CASSDRGGATDTQYF.

This clonotype turned up a few times. V is TRBV2 and J is TRBJ2-1; 10 nucleotides align to TRBD2. Per germline, CDR1 SNHLY and CDR2 FYNNEI. This CDR3 is 14 amino acids long. After removal of 6 bases from V and 4 bases from J, the junction contained 3 bases not matched to a gene. The CDR3 reads CASRRTSGYNEQFF. CDR3 in DNA: TGTGCCAGCAGACGGACTAGCGGTTACAATGAGCAGTTCTTC.

At least ten counts were recorded for this clonotype. This chain uses TRBV29-1 with TRBJ1-1; TRBD1 might be the D (5 bases). The CDR3 contains 13 residues. The V and J ends lost 3 bases and 5 bases respectively, with 13 bases between them. Germline CDR1 SQVTM, CDR2 ANQGSEA. The CDR3 protein is CSVDRGSSTEAFF. CDR3 DNA sequence: TGCAGCGTTGATCGGGGGAGCTCGACTGAAGCTTTCTTT. The full variable domain, in which reference TRBV29-1 and TRBJ1-1 provide the parts outside the CDR3, is SAVISQKPSRDICQRGTSLTIQCQVDSQVTMMFWYRQQPGQSLTLIATANQGSEATYESGFVIDKFPISRPNLTFSTLTVSNMSPEDSSIYLCSVDRGSSTEAFFGQGTRLTVV.

This clonotype showed up many times. This chain links TRBV2 with TRBJ2-7, with TRBD1 identical over 8 bases. Germline CDR1 reads SNHLY; CDR2 reads FYNNEI. With 0 bases clipped from V and 2 bases from J, the junction kept 12 bases outside the gene matches. The CDR3 loop spans 18 amino acids. CDR3 sequence reads: CASSEAEGNRGSPYEQYF. DNA of the CDR3: TGTGCCAGCAGTGAAGCAGAGGGGAACAGGGGGTCCCCCTACGAGCAGTACTTC.

This clonotype was observed a handful of times. The chain recombines TRBV5-6 with TRBJ2-3, with D perhaps given as TRBD1 or TRBD2 (5 bases each). Trimming cost V 4 bases and J 9 bases, with 18 bases left between them. CDR1 and CDR2 (germline): SGHDT, YYEEEE. There are 14 residues in the CDR3. CDR3 in DNA: TGTGCCAGCAGCACGGGGCTCCCCGGCGGGACGCAGTATTTT. Translated: CASSTGLPGGTQYF.

This clonotype was found a few times. CDR3 loop: CASSTLDSIVATNEKLFF. CDR3 coding DNA: TGTGCCAGCAGCACCCTGGACAGTATAGTAGCAACTAATGAAAAACTGTTTTTT. The genes are TRBV6-6 and TRBJ1-4; possibly TRBD1 for D (6 bases). Germline V gene sequence: CDR1 MNHNY, CDR2 SVGAGI (reference sequence). The CDR3 consists of 18 residues. V shed 6 bases and J shed 0 bases, with 20 bases lying between them.

This clonotype was seen ten or more times. This chain connects TRBV7-2 to TRBJ1-2, with D uncertain. This CDR3 spans 13 amino acids. The germline V gene encodes CDR1 SGHTA and CDR2 FQGNSA. The V gene lost 6 bases and the J gene lost 4 bases, with 12 bases spanning the gap. The CDR3 protein is CASSLDGRYGYTF. CDR3 in DNA: TGTGCCAGCAGTCTAGACGGGCGCTATGGCTACACCTTC.

This clonotype was picked up a small number of times. The chain couples TRBV6-6 to TRBJ2-7; D is possibly TRBD1 (5 bases). CDR1 and CDR2 (germline): MNHNY, SVGAGI (reference sequence). Trimming shortened V by 6 bases and J by 2 bases, and 17 bases separated the two germline ends. This CDR3 is 15 amino acids long. The CDR3 loop is CASSNGGVGAYEQYF. The CDR3 DNA reads as TGTGCCAGCAGCAACGGTGGGGTAGGGGCCTACGAGCAGTACTTC.

The chain links TRBV6-6 to TRBJ2-7; tentative D call: TRBD1 (6 bases). Trimming took off 8 bases at V and 4 bases at J, with 15 bases between the two ends. CDR1 is MNHNY and CDR2 is SVGAGI in the germline V gene (reference sequence). The CDR3 has 13 amino acids. For the CDR3, the DNA is TGTGCCAGCCGTGGGACAAGTGAATACGAGCAGTACTTC. This translates into CASRGTSEYEQYF.

A word on this clonotype: It may be a read error: a sequence one base away is much more abundant. The genes are TRBV4-3 and TRBJ2-7; D not resolved. The CDR3 has 13 residues. V was shortened by 4 bases and J by 3 bases, with 10 bases between the two germline ends. The germline CDR1 and CDR2 sequences are LGHNA and YSLEER. The CDR3 loop reads CASSRETHYEQYF. CDR3 bases: TGCGCCAGCAGCCGAGAGACACACTACGAGCAGTACTTC.

This clonotype was counted a few times. The rearrangement joins TRBV12-3 or TRBV12-4 to TRBJ1-1; D remains unclear. V gave up 5 bases and J gave up 4 bases, with 14 bases separating them. The CDR3 is 14 amino acids. In DNA, the CDR3 is TGTGCCAGCAGTGAAGACAATTTTAGCACTGAAGCTTTCTTT. Its translation: CASSEDNFSTEAFF.

The chain combines TRBV7-2 with TRBJ1-1, with D unresolved. The CDR3 covers 14 residues. CDR1 and CDR2 (germline): SGHTA, FQGNSA. The germline V and J ends were trimmed by 3 bases and 4 bases, with 12 bases remaining between them. CDR3 loop: CASSFSPGITEAFF. The CDR3 DNA follows: TGTGCCAGCAGCTTCAGTCCGGGTATCACTGAAGCTTTCTTT.

This clonotype was recorded at least ten times. This chain links TRBV29-1 with TRBJ1-1; maybe TRBD1 (5 bases). Germline assignment: CDR1 SQVTM and CDR2 ANQGSEA. The CDR3 loop spans 13 amino acids. Deletions cut 4 bases from V and 1 base from J, with 10 bases between. For the CDR3, the DNA is TGCAGCGTTGGGGGACTTTCGAACACTGAAGCTTTCTTT. Its protein product is CSVGGLSNTEAFF. Full variable domain (remainder filled in from reference TRBV29-1 and TRBJ1-1): SAVISQKPSRDICQRGTSLTIQCQVDSQVTMMFWYRQQPGQSLTLIATANQGSEATYESGFVIDKFPISRPNLTFSTLTVSNMSPEDSSIYLCSVGGLSNTEAFFGQGTRLTVV.

This clonotype has a handful of counts. The genes are TRBV15 and TRBJ2-3; 8 bases line up with TRBD1. The V gene end was trimmed by 4 bases and the J gene end by 0 bases; junction bases not matched to a gene: 3. Germline V gives CDR1 LNHNV, CDR2 YYDKDF (reference sequence). The CDR3 contains 15 residues. CDR3 loop: CATSKGQGSTDTQYF. CDR3 coding DNA: TGTGCCACCAGCAAAGGACAGGGAAGCACAGATACGCAGTATTTT.